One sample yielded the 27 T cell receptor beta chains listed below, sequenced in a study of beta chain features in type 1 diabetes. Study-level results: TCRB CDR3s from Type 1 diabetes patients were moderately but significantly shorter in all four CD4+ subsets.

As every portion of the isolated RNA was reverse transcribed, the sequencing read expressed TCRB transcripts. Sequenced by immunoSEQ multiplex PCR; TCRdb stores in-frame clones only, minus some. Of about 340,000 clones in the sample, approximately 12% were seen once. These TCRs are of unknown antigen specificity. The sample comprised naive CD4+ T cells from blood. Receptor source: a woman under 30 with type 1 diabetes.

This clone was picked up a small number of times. The chain's CDR3 is CASSMGTGLAEDEQFF. CDR3 nucleotide sequence: TGTGCCAGTAGTATGGGAACGGGACTAGCGGAGGATGAGCAGTTCTTC. The chain is built from TRBV19 and TRBJ2-1; 11 bases line up with TRBD2. This CDR3 is built from 16 residues. CDR1 and CDR2 from the germline V gene are LNHDA and SQIVND (reference sequence). The V segment lost 3 bases and the J segment 8 bases; nucleotides outside the gene matches: 9.

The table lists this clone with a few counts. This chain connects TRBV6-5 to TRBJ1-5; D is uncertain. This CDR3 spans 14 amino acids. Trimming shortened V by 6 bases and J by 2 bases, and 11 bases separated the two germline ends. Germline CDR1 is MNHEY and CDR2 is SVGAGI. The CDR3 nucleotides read TGTGCCAGCAGATCGAATTCGGGCAATCAGCCCCAGCATTTT. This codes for CASRSNSGNQPQHF.

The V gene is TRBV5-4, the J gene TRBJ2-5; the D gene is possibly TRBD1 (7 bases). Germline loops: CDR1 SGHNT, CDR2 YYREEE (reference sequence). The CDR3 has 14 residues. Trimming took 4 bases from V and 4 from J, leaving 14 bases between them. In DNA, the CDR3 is TGTGCCAGCAGCAATCCTCAGGGGGGAGAGACCCAGTACTTC. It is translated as CASSNPQGGETQYF.

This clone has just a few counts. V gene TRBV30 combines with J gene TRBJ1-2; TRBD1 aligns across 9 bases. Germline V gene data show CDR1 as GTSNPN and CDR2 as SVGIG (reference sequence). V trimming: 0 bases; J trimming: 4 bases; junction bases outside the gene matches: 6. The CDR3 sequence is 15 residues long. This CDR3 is CAWSVLQGATYGYTF. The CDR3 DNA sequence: TGTGCCTGGAGTGTACTACAGGGGGCCACCTATGGCTACACCTTC.

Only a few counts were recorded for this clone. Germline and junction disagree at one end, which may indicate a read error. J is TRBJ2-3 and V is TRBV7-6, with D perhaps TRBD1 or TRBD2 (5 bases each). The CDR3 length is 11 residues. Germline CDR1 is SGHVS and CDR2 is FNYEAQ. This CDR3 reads CASSLEGTQYF. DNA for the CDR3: TGTGCCAGCAGTTTAGAGGGGACGCAGTATTTT.

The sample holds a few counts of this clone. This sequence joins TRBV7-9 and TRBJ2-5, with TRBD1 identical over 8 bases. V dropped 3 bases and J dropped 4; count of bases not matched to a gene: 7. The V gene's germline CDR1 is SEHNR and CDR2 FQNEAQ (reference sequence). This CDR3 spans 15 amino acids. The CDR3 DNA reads TGTGCCAGCAGCTTCATTGACAGGGGAGGAGAGACCCAGTACTTC. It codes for CASSFIDRGGETQYF.

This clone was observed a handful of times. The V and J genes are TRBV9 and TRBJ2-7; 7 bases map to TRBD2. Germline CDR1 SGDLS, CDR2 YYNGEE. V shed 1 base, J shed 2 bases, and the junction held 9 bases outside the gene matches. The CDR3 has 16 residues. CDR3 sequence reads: CASSVTGASGTYEQYF. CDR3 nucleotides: TGTGCCAGCAGCGTAACTGGGGCTAGCGGAACCTACGAGCAGTACTTC. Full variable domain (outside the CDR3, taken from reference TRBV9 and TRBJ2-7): DSGVTQTPKHLITATGQRVTLRCSPRSGDLSVYWYQQSLDQGLQFLIQYYNGEERAKGNILERFSAQQFPDLHSELNLSSLELGDSALYFCASSVTGASGTYEQYFGPGTRLTVT.

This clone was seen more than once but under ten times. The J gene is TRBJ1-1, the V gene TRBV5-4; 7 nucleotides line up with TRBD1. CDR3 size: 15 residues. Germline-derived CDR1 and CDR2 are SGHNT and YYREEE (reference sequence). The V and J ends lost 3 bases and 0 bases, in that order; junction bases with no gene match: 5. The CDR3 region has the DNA TGTGCCAGCAGCTACCCGGACAGGCTGAACACTGAAGCTTTCTTT. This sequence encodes CASSYPDRLNTEAFF. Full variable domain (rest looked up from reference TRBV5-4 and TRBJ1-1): ETGVTQSPTHLIKTRGQQVTLRCSSQSGHNTVSWYQQALGQGPQFIFQYYREEENGRGNFPPRFSGLQFPNYSSELNVNALELDDSALYLCASSYPDRLNTEAFFGQGTRLTVV.

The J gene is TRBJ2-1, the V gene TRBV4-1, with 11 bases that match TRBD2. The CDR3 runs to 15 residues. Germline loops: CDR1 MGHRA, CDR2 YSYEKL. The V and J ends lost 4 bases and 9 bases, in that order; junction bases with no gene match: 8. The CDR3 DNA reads TGCGCCAGCAGCCCCACCGGGACTAGCGGCCTTGAGCAGTTCTTC. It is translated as CASSPTGTSGLEQFF.

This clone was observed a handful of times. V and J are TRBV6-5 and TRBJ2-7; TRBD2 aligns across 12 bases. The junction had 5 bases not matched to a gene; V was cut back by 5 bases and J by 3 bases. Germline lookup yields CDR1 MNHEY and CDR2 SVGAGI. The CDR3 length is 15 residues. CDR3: CASSGRTSGNYEQYF. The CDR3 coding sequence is TGTGCCAGCAGTGGGAGGACTAGCGGGAACTACGAGCAGTACTTC.

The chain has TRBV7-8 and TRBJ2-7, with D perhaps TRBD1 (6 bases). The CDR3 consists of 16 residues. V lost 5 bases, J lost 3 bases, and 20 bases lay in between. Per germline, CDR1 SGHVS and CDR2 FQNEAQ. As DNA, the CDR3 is TGTGCCAGCAGCCCCAGGACAGTTGTTGCCCTCTACGAGCAGTACTTC. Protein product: CASSPRTVVALYEQYF.

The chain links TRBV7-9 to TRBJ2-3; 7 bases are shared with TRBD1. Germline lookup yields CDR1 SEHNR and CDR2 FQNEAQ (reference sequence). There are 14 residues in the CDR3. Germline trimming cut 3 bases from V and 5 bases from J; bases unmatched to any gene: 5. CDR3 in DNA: TGTGCCAGCAGCTTTGAGGGGGCCGTAGATACGCAGTATTTT. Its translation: CASSFEGAVDTQYF.

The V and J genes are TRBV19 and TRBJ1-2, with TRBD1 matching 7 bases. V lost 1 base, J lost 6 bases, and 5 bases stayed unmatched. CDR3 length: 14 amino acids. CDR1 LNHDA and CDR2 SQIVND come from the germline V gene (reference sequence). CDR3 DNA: TGTGCCAGTAGTATAGCGACAGGGACGCATGGCTACACCTTC. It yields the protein CASSIATGTHGYTF.

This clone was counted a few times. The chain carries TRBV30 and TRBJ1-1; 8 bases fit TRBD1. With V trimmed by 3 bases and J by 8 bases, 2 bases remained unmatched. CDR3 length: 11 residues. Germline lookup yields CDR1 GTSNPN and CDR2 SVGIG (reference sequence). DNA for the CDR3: TGTGCCTGGAGCGGACAGGGAGAAGCTTTCTTT. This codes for CAWSGQGEAFF. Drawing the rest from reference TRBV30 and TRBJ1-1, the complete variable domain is SQTIHQWPATLVQPVGSPLSLECTVEGTSNPNLYWYRQAAGRGLQLLFYSVGIGQISSEVPQNLSASRPQDRQFILSSKKLLLSDSGFYLCAWSGQGEAFFGQGTRLTVV.

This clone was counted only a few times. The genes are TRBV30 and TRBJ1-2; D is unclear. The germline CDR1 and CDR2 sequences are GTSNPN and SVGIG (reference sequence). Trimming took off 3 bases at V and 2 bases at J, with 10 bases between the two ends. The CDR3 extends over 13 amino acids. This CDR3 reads CAWSQQTNYGYTF. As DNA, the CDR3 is TGTGCCTGGAGCCAACAGACGAACTATGGCTACACCTTC.

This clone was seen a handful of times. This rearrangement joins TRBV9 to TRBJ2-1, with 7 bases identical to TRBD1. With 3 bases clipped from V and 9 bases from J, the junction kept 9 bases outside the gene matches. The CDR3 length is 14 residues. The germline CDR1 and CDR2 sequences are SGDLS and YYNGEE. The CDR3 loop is CASSARQGFVEQFF. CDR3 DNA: TGTGCCAGCAGCGCTAGACAGGGCTTTGTTGAGCAGTTCTTC. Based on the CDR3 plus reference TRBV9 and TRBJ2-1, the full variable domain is DSGVTQTPKHLITATGQRVTLRCSPRSGDLSVYWYQQSLDQGLQFLIQYYNGEERAKGNILERFSAQQFPDLHSELNLSSLELGDSALYFCASSARQGFVEQFFGPGTRLTVL.

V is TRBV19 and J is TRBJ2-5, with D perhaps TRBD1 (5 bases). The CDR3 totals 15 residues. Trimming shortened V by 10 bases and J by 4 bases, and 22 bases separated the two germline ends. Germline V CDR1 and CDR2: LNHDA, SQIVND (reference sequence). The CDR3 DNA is TGTGCCACCGCGATTTTGTGGGGCTTGGGAGAGACCCAGTACTTC. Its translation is CATAILWGLGETQYF.

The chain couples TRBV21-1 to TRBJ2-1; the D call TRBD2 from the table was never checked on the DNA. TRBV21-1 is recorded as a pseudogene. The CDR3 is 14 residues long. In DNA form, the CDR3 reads TGTGCCAGCAGCAAGTCTAGGGACTTCAATGAGCAGTTCTTC. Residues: CASSKSRDFNEQFF.

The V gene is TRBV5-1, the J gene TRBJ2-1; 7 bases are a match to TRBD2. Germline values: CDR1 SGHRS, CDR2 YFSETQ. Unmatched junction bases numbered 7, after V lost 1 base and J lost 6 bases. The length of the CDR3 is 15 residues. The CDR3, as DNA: TGCGCCAGCAGCTTGTGGACTAGTGTGCCCAATGAGCAGTTCTTC. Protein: CASSLWTSVPNEQFF.

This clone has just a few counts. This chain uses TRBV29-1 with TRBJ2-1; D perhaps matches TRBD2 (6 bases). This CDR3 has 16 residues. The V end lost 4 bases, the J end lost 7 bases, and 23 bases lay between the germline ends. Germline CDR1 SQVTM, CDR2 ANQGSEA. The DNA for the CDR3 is TGCAGCGTTGTCCCTGTGCGGGGAACGGGCGGGAATGAGCAGTTCTTC. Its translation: CSVVPVRGTGGNEQFF.

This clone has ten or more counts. This CDR3 is CASSEAAGVEQFF. The CDR3 DNA is TGTGCCAGCAGTGAAGCAGCCGGGGTTGAGCAGTTCTTC. V is TRBV2 and J is TRBJ2-1, with D possibly matching TRBD2 (5 bases). V was pared by 0 bases and J by 9 bases, with 9 bases between. The CDR3 length is 13 residues. Per the germline V gene, CDR1 is SNHLY and CDR2 is FYNNEI.

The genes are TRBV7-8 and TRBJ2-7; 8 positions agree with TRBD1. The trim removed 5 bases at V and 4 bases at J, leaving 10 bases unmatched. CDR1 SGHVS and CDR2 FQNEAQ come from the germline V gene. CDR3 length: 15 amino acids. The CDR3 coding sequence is TGTGCCAGCAGCGCAAACCGGGACAGGATATACGAGCAGTACTTC. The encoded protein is CASSANRDRIYEQYF. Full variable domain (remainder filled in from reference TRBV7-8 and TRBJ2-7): GAGVSQSPRYKVAKRGQDVALRCDPISGHVSLFWYQQALGQGPEFLTYFQNEAQLDKSGLPSDRFFAERPEGSVSTLKIQRTQQEDSAVYLCASSANRDRIYEQYFGPGTRLTVT.

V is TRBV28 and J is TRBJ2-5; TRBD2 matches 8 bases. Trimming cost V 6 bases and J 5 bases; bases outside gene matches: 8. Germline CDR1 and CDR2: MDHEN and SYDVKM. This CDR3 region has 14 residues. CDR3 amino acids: CASRPRGGGETQYF. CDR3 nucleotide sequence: TGTGCCAGCAGACCTCGGGGGGGTGGGGAGACCCAGTACTTC.

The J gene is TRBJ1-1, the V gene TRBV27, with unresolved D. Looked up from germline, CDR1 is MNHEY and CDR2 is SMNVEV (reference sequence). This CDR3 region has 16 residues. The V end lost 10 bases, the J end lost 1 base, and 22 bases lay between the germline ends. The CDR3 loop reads CATKLYPAGKNTEAFF. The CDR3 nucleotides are TGTGCCACCAAGTTATACCCCGCGGGCAAGAACACTGAAGCTTTCTTT.

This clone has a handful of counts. The CDR3 sequence: CASSEPGTSGDNEQFF. CDR3 coding DNA: TGTGCCAGCAGCGAACCCGGGACTAGCGGTGACAATGAGCAGTTCTTC. The chain links TRBV9 to TRBJ2-1, with 11 bases identical to TRBD2. This CDR3 has 16 residues. Trimming removed 3 bases from V and 5 bases from J; junction bases left unmatched: 7. Germline V gene lookup returns CDR1 SGDLS and CDR2 YYNGEE.

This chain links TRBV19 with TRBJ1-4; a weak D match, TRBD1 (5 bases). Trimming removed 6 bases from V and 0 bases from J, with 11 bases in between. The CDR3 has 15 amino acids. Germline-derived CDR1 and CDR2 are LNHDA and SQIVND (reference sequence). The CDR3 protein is CASSWGTSTNEKLFF. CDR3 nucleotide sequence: TGTGCCAGTAGCTGGGGGACTTCAACTAATGAAAAACTGTTTTTT.

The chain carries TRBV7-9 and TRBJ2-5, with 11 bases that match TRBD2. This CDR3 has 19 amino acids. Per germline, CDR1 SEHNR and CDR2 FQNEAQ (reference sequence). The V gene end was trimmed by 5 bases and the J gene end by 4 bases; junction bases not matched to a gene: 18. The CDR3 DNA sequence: TGTGCCAGCAGCACGAAGGCACTAGCGGGAGCCCCGGGGGGAGAGACCCAGTACTTC. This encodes CASSTKALAGAPGGETQYF.